This T cell receptor beta chain was found in a study of T cells in Graves' hyperthyroidism and ophthalmopathy. This clonotype was detected once. Antigen specificity is unknown. This may be a read error: a much more frequent sequence differs by one nucleotide. Study results and limitations: For ophthalmopathy, model prediction preceded onset by a median 6.5 months.

Those patients with uncontrolled infection, other autoimmune disease, pregnancy or lactation were excluded. Diagnostic decisions used clinical symptoms, serum thyroxine and TRAb, thyroid ultrasound and orbital computed tomography. Germline CDR1 is SGHTA and CDR2 is FQGTGA. The CDR3 is made up of 13 amino acids. Amplification of TCR beta CDR3 regions used RNA as the template. First-round RT-PCR targeting the TCR CDR3 was performed with the HTBI primer set. TCRdb recomputed calls from the multiplex PCR reads with MiXCR, one row per CDR3 protein. The table includes around 540,000 distinct CDR3 sequences, 15% to 20% detected once.

Sequences were obtained from blood. This chain uses TRBV7-3 with TRBJ2-5, with a weak D call TRBD1 (5 bases). This sequence originates from a woman in her thirties with Graves' ophthalmopathy. CDR3 DNA: TGTGCCAGCAGCTTCAGGGTAGGAGAGGCCCAGTACTTC. Translating gives CASSFRVGEAQYF.